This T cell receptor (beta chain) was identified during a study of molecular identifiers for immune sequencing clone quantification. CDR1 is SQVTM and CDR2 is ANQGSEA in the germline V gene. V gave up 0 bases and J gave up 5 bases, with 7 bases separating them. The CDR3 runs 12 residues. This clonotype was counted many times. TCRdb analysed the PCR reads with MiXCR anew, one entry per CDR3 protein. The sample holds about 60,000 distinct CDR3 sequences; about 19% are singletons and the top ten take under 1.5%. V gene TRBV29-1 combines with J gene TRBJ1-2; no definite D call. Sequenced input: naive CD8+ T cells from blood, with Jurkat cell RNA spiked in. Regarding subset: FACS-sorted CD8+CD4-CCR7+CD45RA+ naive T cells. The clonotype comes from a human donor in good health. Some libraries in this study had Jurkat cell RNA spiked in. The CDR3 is CSVEELGYGYTF. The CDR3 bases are TGCAGCGTTGAAGAGTTAGGGTATGGCTACACCTTC.